This TCR beta chain was sequenced for a study of naive and memory T cell subsets. An equimolar mix of two oligonucleotides served as the beta constant-region primer for TRBC1 and TRBC2. Ligated cDNA was amplified by four rounds of PCR with nested alpha and beta constant-region primers and SP2. Each CDR3 protein is one row after TCRdb ran MiXCR on the UMI-ligation and nested PCR reads. Seen here are about 120,000 distinct CDR3 sequences, roughly 36% observed once, and the top ten hold approximately 0.87%. Trimming took 1 base from V and 9 from J, leaving 13 bases between them. Per germline, CDR1 SGHTA and CDR2 FQGNSA. The CDR3 spans 15 residues. This clonotype was counted between two and nine times. Separate alpha and beta amplification began at the second PCR step. Cells stained for CD3, CD4, CD8, CD45RA and CD27 were sorted into four subsets.

The V gene is TRBV7-2, the J gene TRBJ1-6; possible D gene TRBD1, 5 bases. This TCR came from a human donor in good health. The sequenced sample was central memory CD4+ T cells from blood. The CDR3 DNA reads as TGTGCCAGCAGCTTAGTTGAGCGGGGGGTTTCACCCCTCCACTTT. Protein sequence: CASSLVERGVSPLHF.